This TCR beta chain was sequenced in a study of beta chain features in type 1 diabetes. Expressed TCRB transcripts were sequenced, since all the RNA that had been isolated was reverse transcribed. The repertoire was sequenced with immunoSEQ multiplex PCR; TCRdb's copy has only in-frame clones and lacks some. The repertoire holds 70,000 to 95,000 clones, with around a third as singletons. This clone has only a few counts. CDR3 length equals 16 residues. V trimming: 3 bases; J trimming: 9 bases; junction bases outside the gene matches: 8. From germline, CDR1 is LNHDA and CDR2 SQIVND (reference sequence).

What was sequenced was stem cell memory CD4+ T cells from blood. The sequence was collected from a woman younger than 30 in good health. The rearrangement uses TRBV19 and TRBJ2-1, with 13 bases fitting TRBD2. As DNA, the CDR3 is TGTGCCAGTAGTATCCCCTGGACTAGCGGGAGTAGTGAGCAGTTCTTC. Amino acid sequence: CASSIPWTSGSSEQFF.